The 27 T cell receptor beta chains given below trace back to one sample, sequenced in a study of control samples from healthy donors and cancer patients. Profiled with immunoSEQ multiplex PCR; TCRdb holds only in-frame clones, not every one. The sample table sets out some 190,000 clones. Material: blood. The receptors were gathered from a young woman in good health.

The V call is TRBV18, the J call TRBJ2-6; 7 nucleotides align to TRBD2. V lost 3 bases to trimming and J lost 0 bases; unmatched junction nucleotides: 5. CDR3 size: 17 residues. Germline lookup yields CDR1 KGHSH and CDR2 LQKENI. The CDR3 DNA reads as TGTGCCAGCTCACCCCTAGCGGCCTCCTCTGGGGCCAACGTCCTGACTTTC. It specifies CASSPLAASSGANVLTF.

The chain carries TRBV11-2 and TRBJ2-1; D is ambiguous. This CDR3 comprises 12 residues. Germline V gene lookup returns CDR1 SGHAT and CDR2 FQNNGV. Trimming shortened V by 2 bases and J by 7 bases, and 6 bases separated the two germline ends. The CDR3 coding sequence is TGTGCCAGCAGCTTACTAAGGAATGAGCAGTTCTTC. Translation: CASSLLRNEQFF.

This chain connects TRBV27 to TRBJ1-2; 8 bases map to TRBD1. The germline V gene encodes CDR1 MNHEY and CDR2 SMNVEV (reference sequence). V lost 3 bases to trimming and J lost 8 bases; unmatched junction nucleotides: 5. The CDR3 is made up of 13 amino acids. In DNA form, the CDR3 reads TGTGCCAGCAGTTTCCGGACAGGGACGGGCTACACCTTC. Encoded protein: CASSFRTGTGYTF.

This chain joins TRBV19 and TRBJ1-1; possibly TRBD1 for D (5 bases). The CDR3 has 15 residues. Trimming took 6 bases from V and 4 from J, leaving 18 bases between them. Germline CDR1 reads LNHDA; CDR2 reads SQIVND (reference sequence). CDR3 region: CASSLRRGGGTEAFF. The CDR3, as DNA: TGTGCCAGTAGCCTCCGAAGGGGAGGAGGCACTGAAGCTTTCTTT.

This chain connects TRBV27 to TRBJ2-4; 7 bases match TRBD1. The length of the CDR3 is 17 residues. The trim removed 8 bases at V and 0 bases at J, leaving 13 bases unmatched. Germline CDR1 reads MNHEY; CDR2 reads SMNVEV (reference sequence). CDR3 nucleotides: TGTGCCAGCCGTCAGTTTATGAGGGGGCTAGCCAAAAACATTCAGTACTTC. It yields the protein CASRQFMRGLAKNIQYF.

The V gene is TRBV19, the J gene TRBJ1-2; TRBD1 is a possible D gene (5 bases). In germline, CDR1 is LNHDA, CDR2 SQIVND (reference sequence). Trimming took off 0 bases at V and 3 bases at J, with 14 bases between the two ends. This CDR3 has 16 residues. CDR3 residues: CASSIDPSRDDYGYTF. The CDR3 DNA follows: TGTGCCAGTAGTATAGACCCCTCCAGGGATGACTATGGCTACACCTTC.

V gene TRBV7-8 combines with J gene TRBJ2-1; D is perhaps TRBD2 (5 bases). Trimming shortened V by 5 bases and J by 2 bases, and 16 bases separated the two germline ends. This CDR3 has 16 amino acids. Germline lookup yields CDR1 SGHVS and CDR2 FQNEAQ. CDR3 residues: CASSPRRTVPYNEQFF. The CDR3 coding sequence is TGTGCCAGCAGCCCTCGCCGGACTGTCCCCTACAATGAGCAGTTCTTC.

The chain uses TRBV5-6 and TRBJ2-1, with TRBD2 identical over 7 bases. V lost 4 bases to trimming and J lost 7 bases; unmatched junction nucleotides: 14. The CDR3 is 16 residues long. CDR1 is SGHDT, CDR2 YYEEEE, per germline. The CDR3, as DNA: TGTGCCAGCAGCCCTCTGGGGGGAGGGGAAAAAAATGAGCAGTTCTTC. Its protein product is CASSPLGGGEKNEQFF.

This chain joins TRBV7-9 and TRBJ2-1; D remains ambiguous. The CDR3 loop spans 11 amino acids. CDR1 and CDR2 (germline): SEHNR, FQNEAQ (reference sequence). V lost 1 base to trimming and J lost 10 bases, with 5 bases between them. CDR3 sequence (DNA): TGTGCCAGCAGCTTAGTGCTAGAGCAGTTCTTC. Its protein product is CASSLVLEQFF.

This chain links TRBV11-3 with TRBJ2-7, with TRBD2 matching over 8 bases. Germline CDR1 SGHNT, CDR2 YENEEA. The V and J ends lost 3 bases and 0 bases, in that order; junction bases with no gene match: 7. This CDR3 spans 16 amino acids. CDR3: CASSLGKRGHSYEQYF. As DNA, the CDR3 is TGTGCCAGCAGCTTGGGCAAGCGGGGGCACTCCTACGAGCAGTACTTC.

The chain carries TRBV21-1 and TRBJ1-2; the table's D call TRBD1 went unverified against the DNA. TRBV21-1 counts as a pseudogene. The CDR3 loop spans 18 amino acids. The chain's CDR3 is CASSKDNGTGRCNYGYTF. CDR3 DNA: TGTGCCAGCAGCAAAGACAATGGAACAGGGCGATGCAACTATGGCTACACCTTC.

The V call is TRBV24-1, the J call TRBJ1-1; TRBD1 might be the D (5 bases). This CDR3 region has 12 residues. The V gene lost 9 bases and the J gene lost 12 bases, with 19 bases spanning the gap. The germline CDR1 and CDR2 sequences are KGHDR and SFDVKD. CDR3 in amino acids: CATHSSQGTTFF. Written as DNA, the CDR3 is TGTGCCACCCATTCGTCCCAGGGTACAACTTTCTTT.

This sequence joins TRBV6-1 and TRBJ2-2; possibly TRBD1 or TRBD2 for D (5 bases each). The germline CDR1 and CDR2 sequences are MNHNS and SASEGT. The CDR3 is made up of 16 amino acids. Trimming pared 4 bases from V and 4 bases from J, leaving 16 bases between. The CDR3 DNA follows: TGTGCCAGCAGTGCCCCCAGGGAGACAGTCACCGGGGAGCTGTTTTTT. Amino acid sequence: CASSAPRETVTGELFF.

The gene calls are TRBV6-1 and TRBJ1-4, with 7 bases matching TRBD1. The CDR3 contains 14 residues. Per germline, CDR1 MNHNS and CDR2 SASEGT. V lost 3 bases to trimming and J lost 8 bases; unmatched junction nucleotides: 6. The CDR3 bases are TGTGCCAGCAGTGAGGGTTGGACAGGAGAAAAACTGTTTTTT. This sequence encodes CASSEGWTGEKLFF.

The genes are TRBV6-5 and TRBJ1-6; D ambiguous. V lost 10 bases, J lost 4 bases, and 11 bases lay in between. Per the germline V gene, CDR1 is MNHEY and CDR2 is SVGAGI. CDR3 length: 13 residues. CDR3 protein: CATTGNYNSPLHF. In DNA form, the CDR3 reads TGTGCCACTACCGGGAATTATAATTCACCCCTCCACTTT.

The CDR3 reads CASTDSAGLAFTRGNTIYF. The CDR3 DNA follows: TGTGCCAGCACGGATTCGGCGGGCTTGGCGTTTACGCGAGGAAACACCATATATTTT. The rearrangement links TRBV18 to TRBJ1-3; unclear D gene. The length of the CDR3 is 19 residues. CDR1 is KGHSH and CDR2 is LQKENI in the germline V gene. V lost 8 bases, J lost 4 bases, and 30 bases lay in between.

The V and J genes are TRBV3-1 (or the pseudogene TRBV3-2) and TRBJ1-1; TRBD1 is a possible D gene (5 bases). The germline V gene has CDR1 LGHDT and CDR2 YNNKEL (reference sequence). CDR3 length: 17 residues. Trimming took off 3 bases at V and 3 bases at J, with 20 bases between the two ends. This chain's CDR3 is CASSQGGAPGGYTEAFF. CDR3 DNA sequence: TGTGCCAGCAGCCAGGGAGGGGCCCCCGGGGGTTACACTGAAGCTTTCTTT.

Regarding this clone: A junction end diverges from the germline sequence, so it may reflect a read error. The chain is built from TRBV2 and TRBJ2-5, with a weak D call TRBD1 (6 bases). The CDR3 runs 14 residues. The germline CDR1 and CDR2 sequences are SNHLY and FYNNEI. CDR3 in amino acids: CASPRDTRQEAQYF. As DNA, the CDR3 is TGTGCCAGCCCCCGGGACACCCGCCAAGAGGCCCAGTACTTC.

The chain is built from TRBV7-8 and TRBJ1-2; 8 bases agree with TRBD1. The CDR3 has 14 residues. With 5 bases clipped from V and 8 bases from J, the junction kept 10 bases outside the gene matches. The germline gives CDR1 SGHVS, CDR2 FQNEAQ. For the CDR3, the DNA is TGTGCCAGCAGCCCATGGACAGGGAAGGACGGCTACACCTTC. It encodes CASSPWTGKDGYTF.

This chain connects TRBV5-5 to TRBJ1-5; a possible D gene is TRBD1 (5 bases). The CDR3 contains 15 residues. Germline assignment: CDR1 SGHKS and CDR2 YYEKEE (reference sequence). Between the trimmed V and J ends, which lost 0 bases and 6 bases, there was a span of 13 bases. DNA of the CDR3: TGTGCCAGCAGCTTGGGAGGTGGGGCGGCTCAGCCCCAGCATTTT. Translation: CASSLGGGAAQPQHF.

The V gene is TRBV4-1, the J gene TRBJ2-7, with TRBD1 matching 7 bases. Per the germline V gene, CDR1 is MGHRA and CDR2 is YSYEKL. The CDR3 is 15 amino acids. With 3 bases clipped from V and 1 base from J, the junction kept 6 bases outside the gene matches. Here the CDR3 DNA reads TGCGCCAGCAGCCAGGCCGGGACAGCATCCTACGAGCAGTACTTC. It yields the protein CASSQAGTASYEQYF.

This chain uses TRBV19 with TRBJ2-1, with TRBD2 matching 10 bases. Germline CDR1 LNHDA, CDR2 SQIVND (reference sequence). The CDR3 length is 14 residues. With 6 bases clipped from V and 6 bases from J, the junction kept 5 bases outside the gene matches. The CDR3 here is CASRQAGGLNEQFF. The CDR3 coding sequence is TGTGCCAGTAGACAAGCGGGGGGGCTCAATGAGCAGTTCTTC.

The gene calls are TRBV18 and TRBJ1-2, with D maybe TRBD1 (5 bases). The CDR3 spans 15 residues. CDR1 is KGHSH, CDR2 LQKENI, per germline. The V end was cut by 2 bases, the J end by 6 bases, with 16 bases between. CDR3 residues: CASSPRSGIGDGYTF. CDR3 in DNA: TGTGCCAGCTCACCAAGGTCAGGGATAGGGGATGGCTACACCTTC.

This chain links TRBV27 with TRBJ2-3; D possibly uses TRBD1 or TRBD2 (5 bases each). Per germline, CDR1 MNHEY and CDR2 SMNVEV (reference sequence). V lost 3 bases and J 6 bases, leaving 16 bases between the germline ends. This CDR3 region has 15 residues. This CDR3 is CASSFRALGTDTQYF. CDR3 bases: TGTGCCAGCAGTTTCCGGGCCCTAGGGACCGATACGCAGTATTTT.

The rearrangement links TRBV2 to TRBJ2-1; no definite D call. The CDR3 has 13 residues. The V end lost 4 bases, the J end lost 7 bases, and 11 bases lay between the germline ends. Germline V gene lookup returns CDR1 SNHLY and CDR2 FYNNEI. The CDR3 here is CASSVDGTNEQFF. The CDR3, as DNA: TGTGCCAGCAGTGTCGACGGCACTAATGAGCAGTTCTTC.

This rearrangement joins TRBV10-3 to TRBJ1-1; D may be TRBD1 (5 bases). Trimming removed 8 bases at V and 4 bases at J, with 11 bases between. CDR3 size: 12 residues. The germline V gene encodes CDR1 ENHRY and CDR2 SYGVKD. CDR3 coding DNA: TGTGCCATCCGGGGGGGGAGCACTGAAGCTTTCTTT. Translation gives CAIRGGSTEAFF.

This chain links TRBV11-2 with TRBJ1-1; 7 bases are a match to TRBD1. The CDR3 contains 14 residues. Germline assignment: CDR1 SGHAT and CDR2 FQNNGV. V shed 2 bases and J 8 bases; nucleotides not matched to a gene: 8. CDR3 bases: TGTGCCAGCAGCTTAACTGCGGGACAGCCAGAAGCTTTCTTT. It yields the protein CASSLTAGQPEAFF.